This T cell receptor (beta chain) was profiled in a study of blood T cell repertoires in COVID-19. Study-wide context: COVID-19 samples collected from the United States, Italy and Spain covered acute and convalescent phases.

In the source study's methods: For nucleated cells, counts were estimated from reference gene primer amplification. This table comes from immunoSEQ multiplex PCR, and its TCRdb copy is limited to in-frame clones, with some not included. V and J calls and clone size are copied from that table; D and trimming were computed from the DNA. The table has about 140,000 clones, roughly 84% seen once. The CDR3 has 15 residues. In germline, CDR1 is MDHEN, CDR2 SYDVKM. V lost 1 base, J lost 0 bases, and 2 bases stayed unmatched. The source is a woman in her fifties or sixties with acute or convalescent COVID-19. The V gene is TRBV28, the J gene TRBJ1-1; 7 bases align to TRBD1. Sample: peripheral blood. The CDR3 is CASSLLGGLNTEAFF. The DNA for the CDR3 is TGTGCCAGCAGTTTATTAGGGGGCCTGAACACTGAAGCTTTCTTT.